These T cell receptor beta chains were read from a single sample in a study of cytomegalovirus exposure and HLA in healthy donors. TCRdb keeps only in-frame clones here, not all; method: immunoSEQ multiplex PCR. The sample shows approximately 180,000 clones, 85% to 90% of them seen only once. The sequencing input was PBMCs. Receptor source: a woman aged 30 to 39 in good health and CMV-seronegative. CDR3s include the opening cysteine and the closing phenylalanine or tryptophan. A D gene is named only where the DNA matches it firmly. Not every row has a clone size; where given, it reads once, few, many or a size class.

v_gene: TRBV4-1; d_gene: TRBD2; abundance: -; j_gene: TRBJ2-1; CDR3nt: TGCGCCAGCAGCCAAGTTATAGCGGGGGGGTACAATGAGCAGTTCTTC; CDR3aa: CASSQVIAGGYNEQFF
v_gene: TRBV7-2; d_gene: -; abundance: -; j_gene: TRBJ1-1; CDR3nt: TGTGCCAGCAGCCTAGCCAGTTCCACTGAAGCTTTCTTT; CDR3aa: CASSLASSTEAFF
v_gene: TRBV6-6; d_gene: TRBD2; abundance: once; j_gene: TRBJ2-7; CDR3nt: TGTGCCAGCAGTCGCGGATCCGGGACTAACGCCTACGAGCAGTACTTC; CDR3aa: CASSRGSGTNAYEQYF
v_gene: TRBV27; d_gene: -; abundance: -; j_gene: TRBJ2-3; CDR3nt: TGTGCCAGCAGTTTATCTATAAGCACAGATACGCAGTATTTT; CDR3aa: CASSLSISTDTQYF
v_gene: TRBV11-2; d_gene: TRBD1; abundance: -; j_gene: TRBJ2-7; CDR3nt: TGTGCCAGCAGCTTAGAAGGGACAGGGGGATCCGAGCAGTACTTC; CDR3aa: CASSLEGTGGSEQYF
v_gene: TRBV6-5; d_gene: -; abundance: few; j_gene: TRBJ2-7; CDR3nt: TGTGCCAGCTACGGTACTAGCTCCTACGAGCAGTACTTC; CDR3aa: CASYGTSSYEQYF
v_gene: TRBV5-4; d_gene: TRBD1; abundance: -; j_gene: TRBJ1-2; CDR3nt: TGTGCCAGCAGCCATCGAAAACAGGGGGCTCTCGGCTACACCTTC; CDR3aa: CASSHRKQGALGYTF
v_gene: TRBV7-2; d_gene: TRBD1; abundance: -; j_gene: TRBJ2-7; CDR3nt: TGTGCCAGCAGTCCTGGGACAGGGTGGAATCTCGAGCAGTACTTC; CDR3aa: CASSPGTGWNLEQYF
v_gene: TRBV5-1; d_gene: TRBD2; abundance: -; j_gene: TRBJ2-1; CDR3nt: TGCGCCAGCAGCTTAGGACTAGCGGGCAATGAGCAGTTCTTC; CDR3aa: CASSLGLAGNEQFF
v_gene: TRBV14; d_gene: -; abundance: -; j_gene: TRBJ2-1; CDR3nt: TGTGCCAGCAGCCGAGGGGGTGAGCAGTTCTTC; CDR3aa: CASSRGGEQFF
v_gene: TRBV18; d_gene: TRBD2; abundance: -; j_gene: TRBJ2-1; CDR3nt: TGTGCCAGCTCACCACAGGGCGGGGGGGCCTACAATGAGCAGTTCTTC; CDR3aa: CASSPQGGGAYNEQFF
v_gene: TRBV9; d_gene: -; abundance: -; j_gene: TRBJ2-2; CDR3nt: TGTGCCAGCAGTAGAGGGGGCGCGGGAACCGGGGAGCTGTTTTTT; CDR3aa: CASSRGGAGTGELFF
v_gene: TRBV15; d_gene: -; abundance: -; j_gene: TRBJ2-2; CDR3nt: TGTGCCACCAGCAGAGATAGAGCCGGGGAGCTGTTTTTT; CDR3aa: CATSRDRAGELFF
v_gene: TRBV6-6; d_gene: TRBD1; abundance: -; j_gene: TRBJ1-2; CDR3nt: TGTGCCAGCAGTTACCCCGGGACAGGGAGCGGCTACACCTTC; CDR3aa: CASSYPGTGSGYTF
v_gene: TRBV6-5; d_gene: TRBD2; abundance: -; j_gene: TRBJ2-1; CDR3nt: TGTGCCAGCAGTAAGACTAGCGGGGGATACAATGAGCAGTTCTTC; CDR3aa: CASSKTSGGYNEQFF
v_gene: TRBV4-3; d_gene: TRBD1; abundance: -; j_gene: TRBJ1-6; CDR3nt: TGCGCCAGCAGCTCGGGCTCCGACAGGGCTAATTCACCCCTCCACTTT; CDR3aa: CASSSGSDRANSPLHF
v_gene: TRBV6-5; d_gene: TRBD2; abundance: -; j_gene: TRBJ2-7; CDR3nt: TGTGCCAGCAGGCGGGGGGGCGCGTACGAGCAGTACTTC; CDR3aa: CASRRGGAYEQYF
v_gene: TRBV5-1; d_gene: -; abundance: -; j_gene: TRBJ1-4; CDR3nt: TGCGCCAGCAGCTTCAGGGGCGCCCAGGCTAATGAAAAACTGTTTTTT; CDR3aa: CASSFRGAQANEKLFF
v_gene: TRBV5-1; d_gene: -; abundance: -; j_gene: TRBJ2-1; CDR3nt: TGCGCCAGCAGCTTGGCCGGTGGGCACAATGAGCAGTTCTTC; CDR3aa: CASSLAGGHNEQFF
v_gene: TRBV5-4; d_gene: -; abundance: -; j_gene: TRBJ2-7; CDR3nt: TGTGCCAGCAGCTTGGTAGCGTCAGACTACGAGCAGTACTTC; CDR3aa: CASSLVASDYEQYF
v_gene: TRBV9; d_gene: TRBD1; abundance: -; j_gene: TRBJ1-1; CDR3nt: TGTGCCAGCAGCGGGTTCACAGGGGGATACACTGAAGCTTTCTTT; CDR3aa: CASSGFTGGYTEAFF
v_gene: TRBV4-3; d_gene: -; abundance: -; j_gene: TRBJ1-4; CDR3nt: TGCGCCAGCAGCCATCAGGGTTTTCGGGAAAAACTGTTTTTT; CDR3aa: CASSHQGFREKLFF
v_gene: TRBV7-6; d_gene: TRBD1; abundance: -; j_gene: TRBJ2-5; CDR3nt: TGTGCCAGCAGCTTAAGGACAGGGGGCTGGGAGACCCAGTACTTC; CDR3aa: CASSLRTGGWETQYF
v_gene: TRBV5-8; d_gene: -; abundance: -; j_gene: TRBJ1-5; CDR3nt: TGTGCCAGCAGCTTGGCCCCAGGGTATCAGCCCCAGCATTTT; CDR3aa: CASSLAPGYQPQHF
v_gene: TRBV2; d_gene: -; abundance: -; j_gene: TRBJ1-1; CDR3nt: TGTGCCAGCAGTCGGGAGGGGAACACTGAAGCTTTCTTT; CDR3aa: CASSREGNTEAFF